The rows below give T cell receptor beta chains drawn from one sample of a study of blood T cell repertoires in COVID-19. TCRdb's table, derived via immunoSEQ multiplex PCR, lists solely in-frame clones and lacks some. Here the sample spans around 97,000 clones, more than 75% being singletons. Sequenced sample: peripheral blood. Source of these receptors: a human donor in a cohort sampled during active COVID-19. The CDR3 runs from the conserved cysteine through the conserved F or W. D genes are given only for firm matches. Where a row states a size, it is once, few, many or the class of an expanded clone; other rows omit it.

j_call	v_call	clone_size	d_call	cdr3_nt	cdr3_aa
TRBJ2-2	TRBV6-5	-	-	TGTGCCAGCAGAGGGGGTACCGGGGAGCTGTTTTTT	CASRGGTGELFF
TRBJ1-6	TRBV11-1	-	-	TGTGCCAGCAGCTTGAGTGATTCACCCCTCCACTTT	CASSLSDSPLHF
TRBJ2-1	TRBV7-6	-	TRBD2	TGTGCCAGCAGCTTACCACTAGCGGGGGGGCTATACAATGAGCAGTTCTTC	CASSLPLAGGLYNEQFF
TRBJ1-1	TRBV9	-	TRBD1	TGTGCCAGCAGTCCTCTACCGGGGCAGGGGGCGGGTGAAGCTTTCTTT	CASSPLPGQGAGEAFF
TRBJ1-1	TRBV19	-	-	TGTGCCAGTAGTATGGGCGGGGGAATGAACACTGAAGCTTTCTTT	CASSMGGGMNTEAFF
TRBJ1-2	TRBV3-1/TRBV3-2	-	TRBD1	TGTGCCAGCAGCGCAGGGGGGAGCCGGGCCTATGGCTACACCTTC	CASSAGGSRAYGYTF
TRBJ2-7	TRBV9	-	TRBD1	TGTGCCAGCAGCGTAGAGGGGGCCCCTTGGGGAGAGCAGTACTTC	CASSVEGAPWGEQYF
TRBJ1-6	TRBV6-1	few	-	TGTGCCAGCAGTGAGTACACAGGGAGCTCCTATAATTCACCCCTCCACTTT	CASSEYTGSSYNSPLHF
TRBJ1-2	TRBV27	once	TRBD1	TGTGCCAGCAGTTTCAGGGGGCCGGGTAGCTACACCTTC	CASSFRGPGSYTF
TRBJ1-4	TRBV5-4	-	-	TGTGCCAGCAGCCCTGACAGACGCCTCAACTCTAATGAAAAACTGTTTTTT	CASSPDRRLNSNEKLFF
TRBJ2-7	TRBV7-2	-	TRBD1	TGTGCCAGCAGCCCTAGACAGGGAAGGGCTTACGAGCAGTACTTC	CASSPRQGRAYEQYF
TRBJ2-3	TRBV10-2	-	-	TGCGCCAGCAGGACTAGCACAGATACGCAGTATTTT	CASRTSTDTQYF
TRBJ2-1	TRBV7-3	-	TRBD2	TGTGCCAGCAGCTTTGGGACTAGCGGGGGGGTGGAGCTGTTCTTC	CASSFGTSGGVELFF
TRBJ1-6	TRBV3-1/TRBV3-2	-	-	TGTGCCAGCAGCCAAGGGATTGGGCAGGGAAATTCACCCCTCCACTTT	CASSQGIGQGNSPLHF